This T cell receptor (beta chain) derives from a study of cytomegalovirus exposure and HLA in healthy donors. The study, taken as a whole, reports: Being indistinguishable, some V segments were excluded, TRBV6-2 and TRBV6-3 among them. In a later analysis, a missense DCLRE1C variant was linked to TCR beta V- and J-gene trimming. Associated with HLA alleles at 0.05 false discovery rate in a later analysis were around 17,000 TCR beta sequences.

The V segment lost 0 bases and the J segment 0 bases; nucleotides outside the gene matches: 8. The CDR3 consists of 17 residues. Germline CDR1 SGHRS, CDR2 YFSETQ. 13 Jbeta primers and 60 Vbeta primers were used for the PCR. Sequencing was performed with immunoSEQ multiplex PCR; in TCRdb, only in-frame clones are kept and a portion is missing. The sample carries 100,000 to 150,000 clones, approximately 80% recorded once. About this clone: Its antigen is not known.

The receptor was isolated from a human donor in good health. Sequences were obtained from PBMCs. The rearrangement uses TRBV5-1 and TRBJ1-1; 7 bases are a match to TRBD1. The CDR3 coding sequence is TGCGCCAGCAGCTTGGCCGTCGGAGGGGGCGTGAACACTGAAGCTTTCTTT. Encoded protein: CASSLAVGGGVNTEAFF.